A single sample is the source of the 27 T cell receptor beta chains below, sequenced in a study of T cell repertoires in cytomegalovirus infection (dated by TCRdb to the late 2010s). Sequencing was carried out with an Illumina HiSeq 1500. TCRdb trimmed the raw reads at Q25, called clones with MiXCR and kept productive beta chains. Merged by CDR3 protein, the rows form single entries marked with the most common genes and DNA. The sample has hundreds of thousands of distinct CDR3 sequences on record, 17% of them singletons. The ten most abundant clones make up 9.5% to 15% of the sample. The sample comprised PBMCs. Source of these receptors: a human donor in good health (CMV status not recorded). Some clones in this sample may be carry-over from other donors' samples.

The gene calls are TRBV18 and TRBJ1-5, with 9 bases that match TRBD1. After removal of 5 bases from V and 5 bases from J, the junction contained 1 base not matched to a gene. The germline CDR1 and CDR2 sequences are KGHSH and LQKENI. This CDR3 comprises 13 residues. CDR3 sequence (DNA): TGTGCCAGCTCAACAGGGGGCGATCAGCCCCAGCATTTT. Translated: CASSTGGDQPQHF.

This sequence joins TRBV25-1 and TRBJ1-2, with D possibly matching TRBD1 (5 bases). Germline V gene data show CDR1 as MGHDK and CDR2 as SYGVNS. Trimming took 5 bases from V and 2 from J, leaving 12 bases between them. There are 14 residues in the CDR3. CDR3 in DNA: TGTGCCAGCAGTCCCCCACAGGCAAACTATGGCTACACCTTC. It codes for CASSPPQANYGYTF.

This clonotype occurred a few times. This chain connects TRBV6-6 to TRBJ2-1; D unresolved. Germline CDR1 reads MNHNY; CDR2 reads SVGAGI (reference sequence). Trimming took off 6 bases at V and 8 bases at J, with 11 bases between the two ends. The CDR3 consists of 12 residues. The CDR3 nucleotides are TGTGCCAGCAGACGCCTAGGGTATGAGCAGTTCTTC. It is translated as CASRRLGYEQFF.

J is TRBJ1-2 and V is TRBV23-1; TRBD1 is a possible D gene (5 bases). TRBV23-1 carries the ORF label, with uncertain function. The CDR3 is 18 amino acids. V was clipped by 2 bases and J by 5 bases, with 24 bases between them. The chain's CDR3 is CASSQGPWAGPIRYGYTF. CDR3 sequence (DNA): TGCGCCAGCAGTCAAGGCCCGTGGGCGGGACCAATTCGTTATGGCTACACCTTC.

Notes on this clonotype: A much larger clonotype is one base distant, so this may be a read error. This chain joins TRBV12-3 or TRBV12-4 and TRBJ2-5; tentative D call: TRBD1 (6 bases). The CDR3 runs to 14 residues. CDR3 bases: TGTGCCAGCTGTTTAGTTAACAGGGCCAGGGACCAGTACTTC. This translates into CASCLVNRARDQYF.

This clonotype appeared many times. The chain is built from TRBV20-1 and TRBJ1-1; possible D gene TRBD1, 5 bases. The CDR3 is 12 residues long. CDR1 is DFQATT and CDR2 is SNEGSKA in the germline V gene (reference sequence). CDR3 bases: TGCAGGGGGGGACCGGCTAACACTGAAGCTTTCTTT. The encoded protein is CRGGPANTEAFF.

This clonotype was recorded at least ten times. CDR3 sequence reads: CASSTWDRDISFF. The DNA for the CDR3 is TGTGCCAGCAGCACTTGGGACCGGGACATATCTTTCTTT. The chain employs TRBV7-2 and TRBJ1-1; D may be TRBD1 (6 bases). Trimming pared 5 bases from V and 12 bases from J, leaving 19 bases between. CDR1 and CDR2 (germline): SGHTA, FQGNSA. CDR3 length equals 13 residues.

Points on this clonotype: One base away lies a much larger clone, so this may be a sequencing read error. This chain joins TRBV6-8 and TRBJ1-3; 10 bases align to TRBD1. Germline CDR1 and CDR2: MNHGY and SAAAGT. CDR3 size: 15 residues. CDR3 residues: CARSTDRGPGNTIYF. The CDR3 nucleotides read TGTGCCCGCAGTACCGACAGGGGGCCCGGAAACACCATATATTTT.

This clonotype appeared many times. This chain links TRBV7-2 with TRBJ2-5, with D perhaps given as TRBD1 or TRBD2 (6 bases each). V was pared by 2 bases and J by 5 bases, with 15 bases between. Germline loops: CDR1 SGHTA, CDR2 FQGNSA. The CDR3 runs to 15 residues. The CDR3 DNA reads as TGTGCCAGCAGCTTACTTGGGGGGCTTAGTGAGACCCAGTACTTC. This gives the protein CASSLLGGLSETQYF.

This clonotype was found a few times. V and J are TRBV20-1 and TRBJ2-7; 8 bases agree with TRBD1. CDR1 is DFQATT, CDR2 SNEGSKA, per germline (reference sequence). CDR3 size: 13 residues. V lost 3 bases, J lost 4 bases, and 5 bases stayed unmatched. The CDR3 loop is CSARTGVRYEQYF. CDR3 nucleotides: TGCAGTGCTAGGACAGGGGTTCGGTACGAGCAGTACTTC.

This clonotype was seen more than once but under ten times. The rearrangement links TRBV5-1 to TRBJ1-1; 9 nucleotides match TRBD1. With V trimmed by 1 base and J by 3 bases, 7 bases remained unmatched. The germline V gene has CDR1 SGHRS and CDR2 YFSETQ. The CDR3 has 16 residues. This CDR3 reads CASSLSAGTGYTEAFF. The CDR3 nucleotides read TGCGCCAGCAGCTTGTCAGCAGGGACAGGGTACACTGAAGCTTTCTTT.

This chain connects TRBV28 to TRBJ2-3, with D possibly being TRBD1 or TRBD2 (5 bases each). Germline V gene lookup returns CDR1 MDHEN and CDR2 SYDVKM. The CDR3 extends over 12 amino acids. V dropped 3 bases and J dropped 11 bases, with 12 bases sitting between them. The CDR3 spells CASSLPGTEQYF. The CDR3 DNA is TGTGCCAGCAGTTTGCCGGGGACCGAGCAGTATTTT.

This clonotype was counted many times. The chain joins TRBV10-3 to TRBJ2-1; TRBD1 agrees at 9 bases. The CDR3 consists of 17 residues. Germline CDR1 is ENHRY and CDR2 is SYGVKD. The J segment lost 5 bases and the V segment lost 3 bases, leaving 11 bases of the junction unmatched. CDR3 nucleotide sequence: TGTGCCATCAGTGACCCGGGACAGGGCTTATCTCACAATGAGCAGTTCTTC. Its translation is CAISDPGQGLSHNEQFF.

This clonotype was detected many times. The V gene is TRBV7-2, the J gene TRBJ1-1; TRBD1 agrees at 7 bases. Germline trimming cut 3 bases from V and 1 base from J; bases unmatched to any gene: 5. This CDR3 has 15 amino acids. Germline V gene lookup returns CDR1 SGHTA and CDR2 FQGNSA. The CDR3, as DNA: TGTGCCAGCAGCTTGGGACAGATCCAGAACACTGAAGCTTTCTTT. It codes for CASSLGQIQNTEAFF.

The chain combines TRBV3-1 with TRBJ2-2; D is possibly TRBD2 (7 bases). This CDR3 spans 17 amino acids. Per germline, CDR1 LGHDT and CDR2 YNNKEL (reference sequence). Trimming pared 2 bases from V and 7 bases from J, leaving 20 bases between. CDR3 amino acids: CASSQNPGGGPSGELFF. Here the CDR3 DNA reads TGTGCCAGCAGCCAAAACCCGGGCGGGGGCCCGAGCGGGGAGCTGTTTTTT.

This clonotype was picked up many times. The chain is built from TRBV5-1 and TRBJ2-1; 8 nucleotides match TRBD2. The germline V gene has CDR1 SGHRS and CDR2 YFSETQ. This CDR3 comprises 16 residues. J gave up 5 bases and V 0 bases, and 7 bases lay outside the gene matches. CDR3 residues: CASSLDPAGVNNEQFF. The CDR3, as DNA: TGCGCCAGCAGCTTGGACCCAGCGGGGGTTAACAATGAGCAGTTCTTC.

This clonotype was detected only a few times. This chain joins TRBV5-4 and TRBJ2-3; D perhaps matches TRBD1 (6 bases). The CDR3 sequence is 13 residues long. V was cut by 9 bases and J by 1 base, with 12 bases left in between. CDR1 is SGHNT, CDR2 YYREEE, per germline (reference sequence). The CDR3 sequence: CAIQGSRTDTQYF. In DNA, the CDR3 is TGTGCCATACAGGGAAGTCGCACAGATACGCAGTATTTT. Looking up the rest from reference TRBV5-4 and TRBJ2-3 gives the full variable domain: ETGVTQSPTHLIKTRGQQVTLRCSSQSGHNTVSWYQQALGQGPQFIFQYYREEENGRGNFPPRFSGLQFPNYSSELNVNALELDDSALYLCAIQGSRTDTQYFGPGTRLTVL.

This clonotype was observed a few times. The gene calls are TRBV11-1 and TRBJ1-3; D ambiguous. Germline assignment: CDR1 SGHAT and CDR2 FQDESV (reference sequence). The CDR3 totals 15 residues. V was pared by 3 bases and J by 3 bases, with 12 bases between. The CDR3 DNA sequence: TGTGCCAGCAGCTTTCTGACCGGATTTGGAAACACCATATATTTT. Its translation is CASSFLTGFGNTIYF.

The CDR3 reads CASTGLAGGSSYNEQFF. DNA for the CDR3: TGTGCCAGCACGGGACTAGCGGGGGGAAGCTCCTACAATGAGCAGTTCTTC. The chain employs TRBV12-3 or TRBV12-4 and TRBJ2-1; 15 positions agree with TRBD2. The CDR3 loop spans 17 amino acids. V was pared by 7 bases and J by 0 bases, with 4 bases of the junction left unmatched.

The sample holds a few counts of this clonotype. The V call is TRBV18, the J call TRBJ1-2, with 8 bases identical to TRBD1. This CDR3 contains 14 residues. The J segment lost 4 bases and the V segment lost 1 base, leaving 2 bases of the junction unmatched. Germline V gene data show CDR1 as KGHSH and CDR2 as LQKENI. The CDR3, as DNA: TGTGCCAGCTCACCACTGGGGACAGGCTATGGCTACACCTTC. Translated, it gives CASSPLGTGYGYTF. Combining the CDR3 with reference TRBV18 and TRBJ1-2 gives the whole variable domain NAGVMQNPRHLVRRRGQEARLRCSPMKGHSHVYWYRQLPEEGLKFMVYLQKENIIDESGMPKERFSAEFPKEGPSILRIQQVVRGDSAAYFCASSPLGTGYGYTFGSGTRLTVV.

The rearrangement joins TRBV7-2 to TRBJ1-1; D uncertain. This CDR3 spans 16 amino acids. Germline CDR1 reads SGHTA; CDR2 reads FQGNSA. Trimming pared 1 base from V and 6 bases from J, leaving 18 bases between. CDR3 nucleotides: TGTGCCAGCAGCTTAGTTGCGGCTGGGTTCGGGTCTGAAGCTTTCTTT. Protein product: CASSLVAAGFGSEAFF.

There are many counts of this clonotype. The DNA for the CDR3 is TGTGCCAGCAGCCCTAACACCGAACTTGAAGCTTTCTTT. Translation gives CASSPNTELEAFF. The chain uses TRBV5-4 and TRBJ1-1; D is ambiguous. This CDR3 is 13 amino acids long. Germline V lookup: CDR1 SGHNT, CDR2 YYREEE (reference sequence). V dropped 4 bases and J dropped 7 bases, with 14 bases sitting between them.

This clonotype was detected many times. This chain uses TRBV7-2 with TRBJ2-1; 11 positions match TRBD2. V dropped 2 bases and J dropped 7; count of bases not matched to a gene: 4. The CDR3 has 15 residues. CDR1 and CDR2 (germline): SGHTA, FQGNSA. The CDR3 DNA follows: TGTGCCAGCAGCTTACTAGCGGGGGGTGGTAATGAGCAGTTCTTC. As protein: CASSLLAGGGNEQFF.

The CDR3 DNA sequence: TGTGCCAGCAGGACCAGGAGCGAGCAGTTCTTC. This gives the protein CASRTRSEQFF. The chain is built from TRBV28 and TRBJ2-1; D is undetermined. CDR1 is MDHEN and CDR2 is SYDVKM in the germline V gene. With 6 bases removed from V and 10 bases from J, the gap between germline ends came to 10 bases. The CDR3 length is 11 residues.

This clonotype occurred many times. The rearrangement uses TRBV7-2 and TRBJ2-7; 8 bases match TRBD2. The CDR3 is 17 amino acids. In germline, CDR1 is SGHTA, CDR2 FQGNSA. Losses at the gene ends were 0 bases for V and 3 bases for J; bases not matched to a gene: 10. CDR3: CASSLARGATENYEQYF. The CDR3 DNA reads TGTGCCAGCAGCTTAGCGCGGGGGGCGACAGAGAACTACGAGCAGTACTTC.

This clonotype has ten or more counts. The J gene is TRBJ2-5, the V gene TRBV7-6; possible D gene TRBD2, 6 bases. The CDR3 is 15 residues long. V was pared by 2 bases and J by 5 bases, with 15 bases between. CDR1 and CDR2 (germline): SGHVS, FNYEAQ. Here the CDR3 reads CASSLSNGGGETQYF. The CDR3 DNA reads TGTGCCAGCAGCTTAAGTAACGGAGGAGGGGAGACCCAGTACTTC.

The chain employs TRBV6-6 and TRBJ2-7; 13 positions agree with TRBD2. The CDR3 spans 15 residues. Unmatched junction bases numbered 3, after V lost 5 bases and J lost 2 bases. The germline gives CDR1 MNHNY, CDR2 SVGAGI (reference sequence). CDR3 loop: CASSGLAGVAYEQYF. The CDR3 bases are TGTGCCAGCAGTGGACTAGCGGGGGTGGCCTACGAGCAGTACTTC.